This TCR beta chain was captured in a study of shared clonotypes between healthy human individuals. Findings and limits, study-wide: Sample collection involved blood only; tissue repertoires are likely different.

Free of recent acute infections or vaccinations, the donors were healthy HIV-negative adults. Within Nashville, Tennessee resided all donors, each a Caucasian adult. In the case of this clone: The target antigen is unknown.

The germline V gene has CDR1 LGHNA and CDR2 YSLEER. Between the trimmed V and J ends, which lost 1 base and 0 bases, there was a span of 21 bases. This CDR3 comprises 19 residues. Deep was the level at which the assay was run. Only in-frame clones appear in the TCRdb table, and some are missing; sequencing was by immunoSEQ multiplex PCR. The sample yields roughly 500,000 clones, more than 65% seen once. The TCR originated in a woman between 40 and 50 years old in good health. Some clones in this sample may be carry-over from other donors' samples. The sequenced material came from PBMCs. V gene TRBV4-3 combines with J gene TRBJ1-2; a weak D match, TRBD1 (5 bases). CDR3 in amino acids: CASSQGLEGQRRANYGYTF. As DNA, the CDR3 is TGCGCCAGCAGCCAAGGATTGGAGGGGCAACGGAGGGCTAACTATGGCTACACCTTC.